This T cell receptor beta chain emerged from a study of PD-1 and CTLA-4 blockade in melanoma. The germline V and J ends were trimmed by 2 bases and 1 base, with 8 bases remaining between them. This CDR3 region has 14 residues. CDR1 is MDHEN and CDR2 is SYDVKM in the germline V gene. The data were produced by immunoSEQ multiplex PCR, yet TCRdb's version contains in-frame clones alone and is incomplete. The sample carries 20,000 to 25,000 clones, roughly 88% recorded once. Turning to this clone: The sample carries other DNA sequences with the same CDR3.

The sequence was collected from a human donor with melanoma. This sequence joins TRBV28 and TRBJ1-1; D uncertain. This specimen was CD8+ T cells from peripheral blood, taken before anti-PD-1 treatment. The CDR3 DNA sequence: TGTGCCAGCAGTTTAAGCCTCCCGAACACTGAAGCTTTCTTT. Translating it yields CASSLSLPNTEAFF.